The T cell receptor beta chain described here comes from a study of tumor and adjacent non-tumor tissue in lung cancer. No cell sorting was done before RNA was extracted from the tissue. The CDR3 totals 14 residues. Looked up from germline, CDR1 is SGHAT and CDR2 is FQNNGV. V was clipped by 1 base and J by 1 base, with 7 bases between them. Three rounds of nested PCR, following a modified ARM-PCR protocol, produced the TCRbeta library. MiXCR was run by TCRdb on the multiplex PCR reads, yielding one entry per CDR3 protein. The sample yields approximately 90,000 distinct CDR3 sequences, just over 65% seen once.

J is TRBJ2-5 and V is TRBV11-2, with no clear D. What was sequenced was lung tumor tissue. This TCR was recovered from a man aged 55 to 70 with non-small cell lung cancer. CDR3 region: CASSLGSVQETQYF. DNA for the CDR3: TGTGCCAGCAGCTTAGGGTCGGTCCAAGAGACCCAGTACTTC. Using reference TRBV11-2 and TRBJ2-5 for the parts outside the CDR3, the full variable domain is EAGVAQSPRYKIIEKRQSVAFWCNPISGHATLYWYQQILGQGPKLLIQFQNNGVVDDSQLPKDRFSAERLKGVDSTLKIQPAKLEDSAVYLCASSLGSVQETQYFGPGTRLLVL.